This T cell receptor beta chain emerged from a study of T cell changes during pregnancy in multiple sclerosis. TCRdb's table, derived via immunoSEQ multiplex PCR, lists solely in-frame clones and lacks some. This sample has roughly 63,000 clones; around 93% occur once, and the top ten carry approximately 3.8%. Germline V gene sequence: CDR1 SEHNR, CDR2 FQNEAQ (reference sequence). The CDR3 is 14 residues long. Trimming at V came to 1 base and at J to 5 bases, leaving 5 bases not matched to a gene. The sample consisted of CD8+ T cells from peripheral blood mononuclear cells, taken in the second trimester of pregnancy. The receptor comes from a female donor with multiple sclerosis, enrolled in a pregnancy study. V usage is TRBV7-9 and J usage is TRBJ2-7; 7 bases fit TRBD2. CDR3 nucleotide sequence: TGTGCCAGCAGCTTAGTCGGGAGGCCCCACGAGCAGTACTTC. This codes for CASSLVGRPHEQYF.